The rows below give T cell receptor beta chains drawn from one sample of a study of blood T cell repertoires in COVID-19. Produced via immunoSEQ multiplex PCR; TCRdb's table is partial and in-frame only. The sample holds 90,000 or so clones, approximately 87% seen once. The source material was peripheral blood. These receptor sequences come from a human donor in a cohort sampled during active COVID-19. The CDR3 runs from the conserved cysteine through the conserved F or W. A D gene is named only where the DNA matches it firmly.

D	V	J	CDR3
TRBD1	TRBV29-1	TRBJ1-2	CSVEVLTGVGYTF
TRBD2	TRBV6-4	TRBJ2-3	CASSVRGGSTDTQYF
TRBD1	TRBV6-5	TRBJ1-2	CASSPGQGAGGYTF
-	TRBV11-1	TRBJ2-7	CASSLSGTTSYEQYF
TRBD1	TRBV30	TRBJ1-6	CARAVTGGNSPLHF
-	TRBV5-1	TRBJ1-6	CASSRESPSSYNSPLHF
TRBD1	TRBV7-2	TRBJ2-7	CASSLRDRGPYEQYF
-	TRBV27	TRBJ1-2	CASRPTGIYGYTF
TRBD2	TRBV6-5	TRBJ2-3	CASRERGGLTDTQYF
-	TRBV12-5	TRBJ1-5	CASGLSGSNQPQHF
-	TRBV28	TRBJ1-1	CASNRGGVATEAFF
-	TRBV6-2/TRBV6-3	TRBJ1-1	CASSYAGRNTEAFF
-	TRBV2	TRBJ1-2	CASRANQRDGYTF
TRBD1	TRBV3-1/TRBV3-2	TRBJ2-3	CASSWGQGYRDTQYF